This T cell receptor beta chain was found in a study of CD8 T cells in ankylosing spondylitis (dated by TCRdb to between 2016 and 2019). Concerning the study at large: T cell receptor beta repertoires were profiled in healthy donors and ankylosing spondylitis patients so that disease-linked TCR variants could be found. The whole study cohort included 108 healthy donors and over 20 ankylosing spondylitis patients. Peripheral blood was sampled, and synovial fluid was also collected from ankylosing spondylitis patients.

Trimming at the junction amounts to 7 bases on V and 6 bases on J, and the germline ends lie 9 bases apart. CDR1 is given as MGHDK and CDR2 as SYGVNS, both from the germline V gene. Spanning cysteine to phenylalanine, the CDR3 consists of 11 amino acids. The retained sequence is limited to the CDR3, 33 bases, with the frame set at the first base. For sequencing, an Illumina HiSeq 2500 was employed. Quantitative 5'-RACE with molecular barcodes was used to prepare TCR beta libraries. The paper's processing steps were these. Disease-linked TCR variants were identified with a new computational method built on a probabilistic model of VDJ rearrangement. Through fastp at Q25 and MiXCR, TCRdb rebuilt clones from the public reads, retaining in-frame beta chains. Rows are unified per CDR3 protein, each entry keeping the most common DNA and genes. These V and J calls rely on TCRdb rather than the paper's analysis. The sample table lists approximately 300,000 distinct CDR3 sequences, 7% to 9% of them with a count of one. The ten largest account for approximately 14% of the sample.

The study at large found these results: A TCR beta motif made up of several highly homologous amino acid variants appeared to be characteristic of blood from ankylosing spondylitis patients. The disease-linked clones were reported as significantly enriched in matched synovial fluid samples from ankylosing spondylitis patients. Some motif variants were previously reported in synovial fluid and blood of reactive arthritis patients, suggesting common disease-initiation mechanisms. In peripheral blood, the disease-linked clones were found at relatively low frequencies and had a CD8+ phenotype.

A remark on this clonotype: It lacks a known antigen. No base quality values were provided; no much bigger clone lies one nucleotide off.

The sequence was collected from a male donor with ankylosing spondylitis. Sequenced input: blood, either unsorted or a sorted T cell fraction (not recorded which). This chain joins TRBV25-1 to TRBJ1-1; too little of a D gene remains to name it. The nucleotide sequence is given as TGTGCCAGCACCGGACCAGCTGAAGCTTTCTTT. Its protein product is CASTGPAEAFF.